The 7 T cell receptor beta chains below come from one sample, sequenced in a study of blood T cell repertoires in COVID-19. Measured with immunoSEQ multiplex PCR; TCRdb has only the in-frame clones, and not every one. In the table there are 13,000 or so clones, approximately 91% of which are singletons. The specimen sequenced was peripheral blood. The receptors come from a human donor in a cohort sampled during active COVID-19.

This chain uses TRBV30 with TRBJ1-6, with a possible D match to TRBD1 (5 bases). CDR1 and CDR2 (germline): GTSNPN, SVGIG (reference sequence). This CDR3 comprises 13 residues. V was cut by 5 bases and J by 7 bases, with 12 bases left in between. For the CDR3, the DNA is TGTGCCTGGGGTAGACAGCAGAATTCACCCCTCCACTTT. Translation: CAWGRQQNSPLHF.

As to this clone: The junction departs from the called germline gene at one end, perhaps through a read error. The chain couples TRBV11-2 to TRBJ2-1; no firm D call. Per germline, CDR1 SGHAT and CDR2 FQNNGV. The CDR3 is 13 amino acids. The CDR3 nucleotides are TGTGCCAGCAGCCTAGAAGACTTGGGTGAGCAGTTCTTC. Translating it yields CASSLEDLGEQFF.

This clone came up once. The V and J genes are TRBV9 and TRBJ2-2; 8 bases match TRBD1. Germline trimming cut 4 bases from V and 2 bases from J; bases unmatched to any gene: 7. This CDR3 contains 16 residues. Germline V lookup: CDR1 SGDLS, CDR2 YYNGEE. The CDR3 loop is CASSPKDRVNTGELFF. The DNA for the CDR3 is TGTGCCAGCAGCCCAAAGGACAGGGTCAACACCGGGGAGCTGTTTTTT. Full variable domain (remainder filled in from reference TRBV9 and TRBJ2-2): DSGVTQTPKHLITATGQRVTLRCSPRSGDLSVYWYQQSLDQGLQFLIQYYNGEERAKGNILERFSAQQFPDLHSELNLSSLELGDSALYFCASSPKDRVNTGELFFGEGSRLTVL.

This chain's CDR3 is CAAQGLSYEQYF. The CDR3 DNA is TGTGCCGCACAGGGATTATCCTACGAGCAGTACTTC. The chain links TRBV28 to TRBJ2-7, with a tentative D call TRBD1 (6 bases). The CDR3 has 12 amino acids. Germline CDR1 and CDR2: MDHEN and SYDVKM. Trimming cost V 11 bases and J 1 base, with 12 bases left between them.

The DNA of the CDR3 is TGCGCCAGCAGCTTGGTCCGGGACAGCCCTTTTTCAAACACCGGGGAGCTGTTTTTT. Amino acid sequence: CASSLVRDSPFSNTGELFF. The chain joins TRBV5-1 to TRBJ2-2, with 7 bases identical to TRBD1. Germline CDR1 SGHRS, CDR2 YFSETQ. With V trimmed by 0 bases and J by 2 bases, 13 bases remained unmatched. This CDR3 has 19 residues.

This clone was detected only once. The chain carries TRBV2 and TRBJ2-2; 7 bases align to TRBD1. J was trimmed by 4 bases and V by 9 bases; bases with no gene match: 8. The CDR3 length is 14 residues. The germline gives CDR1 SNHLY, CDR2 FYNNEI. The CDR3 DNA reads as TGTGCCAGTCTAGGGGGCACCGCCACCGGGGAGCTGTTTTTT. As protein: CASLGGTATGELFF.

The CDR3 reads CASSGRQDLVGNTIYF. CDR3 sequence (DNA): TGTGCCAGCAGCGGACGACAGGATTTGGTCGGAAACACCATATATTTT. The genes are TRBV9 and TRBJ1-3, with D maybe TRBD1 (6 bases). The CDR3 consists of 16 residues. Germline CDR1 and CDR2: SGDLS and YYNGEE. Between the trimmed V and J ends, which lost 3 bases and 4 bases, there was a span of 17 bases.